The rows below give T cell receptor beta chains drawn from one sample of a study of blood T cell repertoires in COVID-19. Profiled with immunoSEQ multiplex PCR; TCRdb holds only in-frame clones, not every one. The sample holds a few hundred thousand clones; over 80% are singletons and the top ten take 3.7%. Sequenced material: peripheral blood. The source is a woman aged 40 to 55 with acute or convalescent COVID-19. Both conserved end residues are part of each CDR3. Each record gives: clone size, J gene, V gene, D gene, CDR3 protein, CDR3 DNA. A D gene is named only where the DNA matches it firmly. Size values are once, few and many counts, or a class for expanded clones, and some rows have none.

clone_size: .
j_call: TRBJ1-1
v_call: TRBV18
d_call: .
cdr3_aa: CASSPPSILLNTEAFF
cdr3_nt: TGTGCCAGCTCACCACCTTCGATACTGCTGAACACTGAAGCTTTCTTT

clone_size: .
j_call: TRBJ1-4
v_call: TRBV14
d_call: .
cdr3_aa: CASSHPGSTNEKLFF
cdr3_nt: TGTGCCAGCAGCCATCCAGGGTCAACTAATGAAAAACTGTTTTTT

clone_size: .
j_call: TRBJ1-4
v_call: TRBV24-1
d_call: .
cdr3_aa: CATSGSGLTNEKLFF
cdr3_nt: TGTGCCACCAGTGGGAGCGGACTAACTAATGAAAAACTGTTTTTT

clone_size: .
j_call: TRBJ1-6
v_call: TRBV2
d_call: .
cdr3_aa: CASSADSLHYNSPLHF
cdr3_nt: TGTGCCAGCAGTGCCGACAGCCTTCACTATAATTCACCCCTCCACTTT

clone_size: .
j_call: TRBJ1-4
v_call: TRBV7-2
d_call: TRBD1
cdr3_aa: CASSTGQGFGEKLFF
cdr3_nt: TGTGCCAGCAGCACCGGACAGGGGTTCGGTGAAAAACTGTTTTTT

clone_size: .
j_call: TRBJ1-5
v_call: TRBV5-1
d_call: TRBD1
cdr3_aa: CASSFTGTENQPQHF
cdr3_nt: TGCGCCAGCAGCTTTACCGGGACAGAAAATCAGCCCCAGCATTTT

clone_size: .
j_call: TRBJ1-2
v_call: TRBV11-2
d_call: TRBD1
cdr3_aa: CASSSQGEGGYTF
cdr3_nt: TGTGCCAGCAGCTCACAGGGGGAGGGTGGCTACACCTTC

clone_size: .
j_call: TRBJ1-6
v_call: TRBV6-5
d_call: .
cdr3_aa: CASSPQALRNSPLHF
cdr3_nt: TGTGCCAGCAGCCCGCAGGCTTTACGAAATTCACCCCTCCACTTT

clone_size: .
j_call: TRBJ1-3
v_call: TRBV29-1
d_call: .
cdr3_aa: CSVEGGTGNTIYF
cdr3_nt: TGCAGCGTTGAAGGAGGAACTGGAAACACCATATATTTT

clone_size: .
j_call: TRBJ1-6
v_call: TRBV7-3
d_call: .
cdr3_aa: CASSPNRNSPLHF
cdr3_nt: TGTGCCAGCAGCCCCAACAGAAATTCACCCCTCCACTTT

clone_size: .
j_call: TRBJ1-3
v_call: TRBV27
d_call: .
cdr3_aa: CASRNLRSSGNTIYF
cdr3_nt: TGTGCCAGCAGGAACCTGAGGAGCTCTGGAAACACCATATATTTT

clone_size: .
j_call: TRBJ1-6
v_call: TRBV4-1
d_call: .
cdr3_aa: CASSERTVTASPLHF
cdr3_nt: TGCGCCAGCAGCGAACGGACTGTAACTGCTTCACCCCTCCACTTT

clone_size: .
j_call: TRBJ1-1
v_call: TRBV4-2
d_call: .
cdr3_aa: CASSQLGADTEAFF
cdr3_nt: TGTGCCAGCAGCCAACTAGGGGCCGACACTGAAGCTTTCTTT

clone_size: .
j_call: TRBJ1-2
v_call: TRBV2
d_call: .
cdr3_aa: CASSEDSYGYTF
cdr3_nt: TGTGCCAGCAGTGAAGACAGTTATGGCTACACCTTC

clone_size: .
j_call: TRBJ1-2
v_call: TRBV11-2
d_call: .
cdr3_aa: CASSTLRTADYGYTF
cdr3_nt: TGTGCCAGCAGCACGCTAAGGACAGCGGATTATGGCTACACCTTC

clone_size: .
j_call: TRBJ1-1
v_call: TRBV6-6
d_call: TRBD1
cdr3_aa: CASRLGGTDTEAFF
cdr3_nt: TGTGCCAGCAGACTAGGGGGCACGGACACTGAAGCTTTCTTT

clone_size: .
j_call: TRBJ1-2
v_call: TRBV4-2
d_call: .
cdr3_aa: CASSQAGGSRYGYTF
cdr3_nt: TGTGCCAGCAGCCAAGCGGGGGGGAGTAGGTATGGCTACACCTTC

clone_size: .
j_call: TRBJ1-2
v_call: TRBV19
d_call: .
cdr3_aa: CASSGEGGYTF
cdr3_nt: TGTGCCAGTAGTGGAGAGGGTGGCTACACCTTC

clone_size: .
j_call: TRBJ1-1
v_call: TRBV10-1
d_call: .
cdr3_aa: CASSESEGNTEAFF
cdr3_nt: TGCGCCAGCAGTGAGTCCGAGGGGAACACTGAAGCTTTCTTT

clone_size: .
j_call: TRBJ2-1
v_call: TRBV5-1
d_call: TRBD1
cdr3_aa: CASSLRQGAYNEQFF
cdr3_nt: TGCGCCAGCAGCTTGCGACAGGGGGCCTACAATGAGCAGTTCTTC

clone_size: once
j_call: TRBJ2-2
v_call: TRBV19
d_call: TRBD2
cdr3_aa: CASNAGGRVTGELFF
cdr3_nt: TGTGCCAGTAACGCGGGGGGGCGGGTCACCGGGGAGCTGTTTTTT

clone_size: .
j_call: TRBJ2-5
v_call: TRBV10-2
d_call: .
cdr3_aa: CASRGEETQYF
cdr3_nt: TGCGCCAGCAGGGGCGAAGAGACCCAGTACTTC

clone_size: .
j_call: TRBJ2-3
v_call: TRBV7-7
d_call: TRBD2
cdr3_aa: CASSLETGGGTDTQYF
cdr3_nt: TGTGCCAGCAGCTTAGAGACGGGGGGGGGCACAGATACGCAGTATTTT

clone_size: .
j_call: TRBJ2-5
v_call: TRBV4-1
d_call: .
cdr3_aa: CASSQLPSAVETQYF
cdr3_nt: TGCGCCAGCAGCCAGCTGCCCTCAGCGGTGGAGACCCAGTACTTC

clone_size: .
j_call: TRBJ2-1
v_call: TRBV24-1
d_call: .
cdr3_aa: CATSHFLQGAGSNEQFF
cdr3_nt: TGTGCCACCAGCCATTTCCTACAGGGTGCAGGCAGTAATGAGCAGTTCTTC

clone_size: .
j_call: TRBJ1-5
v_call: TRBV15
d_call: .
cdr3_aa: CATSREGRGSNQPQHF
cdr3_nt: TGTGCCACCAGCAGAGAGGGCAGGGGAAGCAATCAGCCCCAGCATTTT

clone_size: .
j_call: TRBJ2-5
v_call: TRBV11-2
d_call: TRBD2
cdr3_aa: CASSPTGSGGGREGETQYF
cdr3_nt: TGTGCCAGCAGCCCCACGGGCAGCGGCGGGGGGCGAGAGGGGGAGACCCAGTACTTC

clone_size: .
j_call: TRBJ1-2
v_call: TRBV30
d_call: TRBD1
cdr3_aa: CAWRRGTGLDNYGYTF
cdr3_nt: TGTGCCTGGAGAAGGGGGACAGGGCTTGATAACTATGGCTACACCTTC

clone_size: .
j_call: TRBJ1-4
v_call: TRBV10-1
d_call: .
cdr3_aa: CASRPGEGEKLFF
cdr3_nt: TGCGCCAGCCGACCAGGGGAGGGTGAAAAACTGTTTTTT

clone_size: .
j_call: TRBJ2-1
v_call: TRBV4-1
d_call: .
cdr3_aa: CASSHFGQGNRFF
cdr3_nt: .

clone_size: .
j_call: TRBJ1-1
v_call: TRBV15
d_call: .
cdr3_aa: CATSRDWGTNTEAFF
cdr3_nt: TGTGCCACCAGCAGAGATTGGGGGACTAACACTGAAGCTTTCTTT

clone_size: .
j_call: TRBJ1-2
v_call: TRBV9
d_call: .
cdr3_aa: CASSANPGREAGYTF
cdr3_nt: TGTGCCAGCAGCGCCAACCCCGGGAGGGAGGCTGGCTACACCTTC

clone_size: .
j_call: TRBJ1-4
v_call: TRBV5-1
d_call: .
cdr3_aa: CASSTREATNEKLFF
cdr3_nt: TGCGCCAGCAGCACCAGGGAAGCAACTAATGAAAAACTGTTTTTT

clone_size: .
j_call: TRBJ1-5
v_call: TRBV2
d_call: .
cdr3_aa: CASRPRDIEPQHF
cdr3_nt: TGTGCCAGCAGACCCAGGGACATAGAGCCCCAGCATTTT

clone_size: few
j_call: TRBJ1-1
v_call: TRBV9
d_call: TRBD1
cdr3_aa: CASSVAGQGIANTEAFF
cdr3_nt: TGTGCCAGCAGCGTAGCTGGACAGGGAATAGCAAACACTGAAGCTTTCTTT

clone_size: .
j_call: TRBJ1-1
v_call: TRBV27
d_call: TRBD1
cdr3_aa: CASSSGGGTEAFF
cdr3_nt: TGTGCCAGCAGCTCAGGGGGCGGCACTGAAGCTTTCTTT